This is a list of T cell receptor beta chains from one sample in a study of T cells in Graves' hyperthyroidism and ophthalmopathy. In TCRdb, the multiplex PCR reads were re-called with MiXCR into one record per CDR3 protein. The sample consists of 330,000 or so distinct CDR3 sequences, less than 20% of them appearing once. Sequencing was done on a sample of blood. The receptors were gathered from a woman in her 40s with Graves' ophthalmopathy. The CDR3 runs from the conserved cysteine through the conserved F or W. D genes are given only for firm matches. Clone size, where shown, is once, few, many, or a class for clones that have expanded.

size,V,D,J,DNA,CDR3
many,TRBV12-3/TRBV12-4,TRBD2,TRBJ2-2,TGTGCCAGCAGCCAACTAGCGGGAGGTCGCACCGGGGAGCTGTTTTTT,CASSQLAGGRTGELFF
many,TRBV28,NA,TRBJ2-5,TGTGCCAGCAGTTTAATCTTCGGGGAGACCCAGTACTTC,CASSLIFGETQYF
many,TRBV27,NA,TRBJ2-7,TGTGCCAGCAGTTCCGGCAGTCCCTACGAGCAGTACTTC,CASSSGSPYEQYF
many,TRBV7-2,TRBD2,TRBJ2-5,TGTGCCAGCAGCCCCAGACCAGCGGGAGGGCCGAAGACCCAGTACTTC,CASSPRPAGGPKTQYF
many,TRBV20-1,NA,TRBJ2-5,TGCAGTGCTAGAGCTTTAGCGGAGCCCTCGCGGGAGACCCAGTACTTC,CSARALAEPSRETQYF
NA,TRBV20-1,TRBD1,TRBJ2-7,TGCAGTGCTAGCTCGGGACAGAACTACGAGCAGTACTTC,CSASSGQNYEQYF
many,TRBV12-3/TRBV12-4,NA,TRBJ1-5,TGTGCCAGCACCGATACCCGGCCGGGACAGCCCCAGCATTTT,CASTDTRPGQPQHF
many,TRBV12-3/TRBV12-4,TRBD1,TRBJ1-2,TGTGCCAGCAGCCTTCACAGGGGCGGCTACACCTTC,CASSLHRGGYTF
many,TRBV28,NA,TRBJ1-2,TGTGCCAGCAGCGATGAGAACTATGGCTACACCTTC,CASSDENYGYTF
many,TRBV28,NA,TRBJ2-7,TGTGCCAGCAGAGACGGCTACGAGCAGTACTTC,CASRDGYEQYF